One and the same sample provided the 17 T cell receptor beta chains below, sequenced in a study of blood T cells in healthy people across ages. The use of a sample-barcoded 5' primer and a J-beta primer mix characterized a second PCR of roughly 7 to 11 cycles. TCRdb redid the calling of the 5' RACE reads with MiXCR, one entry per CDR3 protein. This sample has roughly 640,000 distinct CDR3 sequences, with around 31% found just once. The material sequenced was blood. The receptors derive from a woman aged 80 or older in good health.

This chain joins TRBV20-1 and TRBJ2-5; D gene unclear. CDR3 length: 14 residues. V was shortened by 3 bases and J by 2 bases, with 13 bases between the two germline ends. The germline CDR1 and CDR2 sequences are DFQATT and SNEGSKA (reference sequence). The CDR3 spells CSASPGAQQETQYF. CDR3 nucleotide sequence: TGCAGTGCTAGTCCTGGAGCCCAACAAGAGACCCAGTACTTC.

This clonotype was recorded many times. The CDR3 reads CASSFTLQGPPYEQYF. The DNA for the CDR3 is TGTGCCAGCAGCTTTACCCTACAGGGTCCTCCCTACGAGCAGTACTTC. The chain combines TRBV3-1 with TRBJ2-7, with D possibly matching TRBD1 (6 bases). V lost 5 bases to trimming and J lost 2 bases, with 19 bases between them. Looked up from germline, CDR1 is LGHDT and CDR2 is YNNKEL (reference sequence). The CDR3 is made up of 16 amino acids.

J is TRBJ2-5 and V is TRBV5-1, with D unresolved. With 4 bases removed from V and 11 bases from J, the gap between germline ends came to 24 bases. Germline assignment: CDR1 SGHRS and CDR2 YFSETQ. The CDR3 spans 15 residues. The CDR3 sequence: CASSLNGRPNNEQYF. The CDR3 DNA is TGCGCCAGCAGCCTGAATGGGCGGCCGAACAATGAGCAGTACTTC.

The CDR3 region is CASSLYRVTHNEQFF. The CDR3 region has the DNA TGTGCCAGCAGTTTATACAGGGTAACCCACAATGAGCAGTTCTTC. V usage is TRBV27 and J usage is TRBJ2-1; maybe TRBD1 (6 bases). V was shortened by 1 base and J by 5 bases, with 12 bases between the two germline ends. The germline gives CDR1 MNHEY, CDR2 SMNVEV (reference sequence). The CDR3 contains 15 residues.

Comments on this clonotype: This could be a read error, since a much larger clone is one nucleotide away. This sequence joins TRBV20-1 and TRBJ2-7; D not resolved. There are 14 residues in the CDR3. Germline V gene lookup returns CDR1 DFQATT and CDR2 SNEGSKA (reference sequence). The V end was cut by 2 bases, the J end by 6 bases, with 17 bases between. This CDR3 is CSARYEAFLLEQYF. CDR3 nucleotides: TGCAGTGCTAGATATGAGGCATTCCTCCTCGAGCAGTACTTC.

At least ten counts were recorded for this clonotype. The gene calls are TRBV10-3 and TRBJ1-4, with D unresolved. With 3 bases removed from V and 7 bases from J, the gap between germline ends came to 15 bases. Germline assignment: CDR1 ENHRY and CDR2 SYGVKD. The CDR3 is 15 residues long. The CDR3: CAISDEEGWSEKLFF. The CDR3 DNA reads TGTGCCATCAGTGATGAAGAGGGATGGAGTGAAAAACTGTTTTTT.

This clonotype came up many times. This chain joins TRBV5-1 and TRBJ1-2; TRBD1 matches at 7 bases. The CDR3 is made up of 17 amino acids. The trim removed 5 bases at V and 4 bases at J, leaving 17 bases unmatched. Germline V gene data show CDR1 as SGHRS and CDR2 as YFSETQ. CDR3 in amino acids: CASSFDRVGISSYGYTF. The DNA of the CDR3 is TGCGCCAGCAGTTTCGACAGGGTCGGCATTAGTAGCTATGGCTACACCTTC.

The V gene is TRBV6-2 or TRBV6-3, the J gene TRBJ1-5, with 8 bases fitting TRBD1. V dropped 6 bases and J dropped 5; count of bases not matched to a gene: 6. Per the germline V gene, CDR1 is MNHEY and CDR2 is SVGEGT. CDR3 length equals 14 residues. This chain's CDR3 is CASRAGGGDQPQHF. The CDR3, as DNA: TGTGCCAGCAGAGCAGGGGGCGGGGATCAGCCCCAGCATTTT.

This chain connects TRBV7-2 to TRBJ1-1; the D gene is possibly TRBD1 (6 bases). Germline loops: CDR1 SGHTA, CDR2 FQGNSA. The CDR3 is made up of 13 amino acids. The V gene lost 8 bases and the J gene lost 0 bases, with 10 bases spanning the gap. CDR3 bases: TGTGCCAGCGGACAGCGTATGAACACTGAAGCTTTCTTT. Its translation: CASGQRMNTEAFF.

The rearrangement uses TRBV6-1 and TRBJ2-3, with 15 bases matching TRBD2. There are 17 residues in the CDR3. The ends lost 7 bases at V and 2 bases at J; junction bases unmatched: 7. Germline V gives CDR1 MNHNS, CDR2 SASEGT. CDR3 protein: CASKRGLAGGATDTQYF. CDR3 coding DNA: TGTGCCAGCAAGAGGGGACTAGCGGGGGGCGCCACAGATACGCAGTATTTT.

Notes on this clonotype: A much larger clone differs from this one at a single base, so this may be a read error. This rearrangement joins TRBV5-1 to TRBJ1-6, with 9 bases aligning to TRBD1. The CDR3 runs 15 residues. The V gene's germline CDR1 is SGHRS and CDR2 YFSETQ. CDR3 in DNA: TGCGCCAACAGCTCCGACGTGGACAGGGGTTCACCCCTCCACTTT. Its translation is CANSSDVDRGSPLHF.

The rearrangement uses TRBV30 and TRBJ1-1, with D hard to call. Germline CDR1 is GTSNPN and CDR2 is SVGIG (reference sequence). This CDR3 has 14 amino acids. The V and J ends lost 0 bases and 4 bases respectively, with 12 bases between them. Here the CDR3 reads CAWSVQRVSTEAFF. As DNA, the CDR3 is TGTGCCTGGAGTGTACAGCGGGTGAGCACTGAAGCTTTCTTT.

The sample holds many counts of this clonotype. Since a much larger clone is just one base distant, this may be a read error. DNA of the CDR3: TGTGCCAGCAGCCTTGGAGTAGCGGGGGGGCAGGATGAGCAGTACTTC. It yields the protein CASSLGVAGGQDEQYF. V and J are TRBV7-2 and TRBJ2-7; 11 nucleotides align to TRBD2. This CDR3 has 16 residues. The germline V gene has CDR1 SGHTA and CDR2 FQGNSA. With V trimmed by 5 bases and J by 7 bases, 13 bases remained unmatched. Filled out from reference TRBV7-2 and TRBJ2-7, the complete variable domain reads GAGVSQSPSNKVTEKGKDVELRCDPISGHTALYWYRQSLGQGLEFLIYFQGNSAPDKSGLPSDRFSAERTGGSVSTLTIQRTQQEDSAVYLCASSLGVAGGQDEQYFGPGTRLTVT.

Many counts were recorded for this clonotype. This chain links TRBV20-1 with TRBJ2-7, with D maybe TRBD1 (5 bases). The CDR3 covers 14 residues. V lost 0 bases, J lost 2 bases, and 11 bases lay in between. The germline V gene has CDR1 DFQATT and CDR2 SNEGSKA (reference sequence). The CDR3 region is CSAREQGLTYEQYF. The CDR3 nucleotides are TGCAGTGCTAGAGAGCAGGGATTAACCTACGAGCAGTACTTC.

This clonotype was counted at least ten times. The chain links TRBV12-3 or TRBV12-4 to TRBJ2-4, with 11 positions matching TRBD1. This CDR3 contains 15 residues. The J segment lost 8 bases and the V segment lost 7 bases, leaving 10 bases of the junction unmatched. The CDR3 bases are TGTGCCAGCATTTACGGGACAGGGGGTGGGGACATTCAGTACTTC. This encodes CASIYGTGGGDIQYF.

This clonotype was counted only a few times. The chain links TRBV3-1 to TRBJ2-3; TRBD2 agrees at 11 bases. This CDR3 is built from 16 residues. In germline, CDR1 is LGHDT, CDR2 YNNKEL (reference sequence). The V segment lost 4 bases and the J segment 4 bases; nucleotides outside the gene matches: 7. The CDR3 sequence: CASSPASGGRADTQYF. The CDR3 bases are TGTGCCAGCAGCCCGGCTAGCGGGGGGAGGGCAGATACGCAGTATTTT.

The chain combines TRBV6-1 with TRBJ2-2; TRBD1 is a possible D gene (5 bases). The CDR3 totals 15 residues. V shed 10 bases and J shed 0 bases, with 15 bases lying between them. Germline assignment: CDR1 MNHNS and CDR2 SASEGT. The CDR3 nucleotides read TGTGCCACCCGTTGGGGCAGGGCGAACACCGGGGAGCTGTTTTTT. Its translation: CATRWGRANTGELFF.